Presented here are 32 T cell receptor beta chains from one specimen sequenced in a study of beta chain features in type 1 diabetes. Study-wide points: Type 1 diabetes patients had TCRB CDR3s that were shorter (moderately but significantly so) in all four CD4+ subsets.

The entirety of the isolated RNA underwent reverse transcription, so expressed TCRB transcripts were sequenced. Sequencing used immunoSEQ multiplex PCR; TCRdb keeps in-frame clones, though not all of them. The sample shows around 690,000 clones, around 12% of them seen only once. Their cognate antigens are unknown. Sequencing was done on a sample of naive CD4+ T cells from blood. The receptors were gathered from a man under 40 with type 1 diabetes.

The genes are TRBV20-1 and TRBJ2-1; no definite D call. Germline CDR1 reads DFQATT; CDR2 reads SNEGSKA (reference sequence). This CDR3 is built from 11 residues. Trimming left V 3 bases short and J 6 bases short, with 6 bases between. In nucleotides, the CDR3 is TGCAGTGCTAGCAGAACCAATGAGCAGTTCTTC. Protein sequence: CSASRTNEQFF.

This chain links TRBV15 with TRBJ2-1, with 12 bases that match TRBD1. The junction had 8 bases not matched to a gene; V was cut back by 4 bases and J by 7 bases. CDR3 length: 16 residues. CDR1 and CDR2 from the germline V gene are LNHNV and YYDKDF (reference sequence). CDR3 nucleotide sequence: TGTGCCACCAGCAACTGGGACAGGGGGCGCCAAAATGAGCAGTTCTTC. Encoded protein: CATSNWDRGRQNEQFF.

This clone is a singleton in its sample. The gene calls are TRBV5-1 and TRBJ2-3; no clear D gene. V was pared by 4 bases and J by 0 bases, with 6 bases between. CDR1 is SGHRS, CDR2 YFSETQ, per germline. The CDR3 runs to 13 residues. CDR3 nucleotides: TGCGCCAGCAGCGCCCAGAGCACAGATACGCAGTATTTT. It codes for CASSAQSTDTQYF.

Only a few counts were recorded for this clone. The same CDR3 arises from other DNA sequences in this sample as well. The chain recombines TRBV2 with TRBJ2-7, with 10 bases matching TRBD1. Per germline, CDR1 SNHLY and CDR2 FYNNEI. V gave up 4 bases and J gave up 3 bases; unmatched junction bases: 3. The CDR3 has 14 residues. CDR3 nucleotide sequence: TGTGCCAGCAGTGTCGGGACAGGGGACTACGAGCAGTACTTC. Its translation: CASSVGTGDYEQYF.

As DNA, the CDR3 is TGTGCCAGCAGCGGGCTGCCGGGGGGGCCAGGCACAGATACGCAGTATTTT. Encoded protein: CASSGLPGGPGTDTQYF. V usage is TRBV9 and J usage is TRBJ2-3; 8 bases are shared with TRBD2. From germline, CDR1 is SGDLS and CDR2 YYNGEE. CDR3 length: 17 amino acids. V shed 3 bases, J shed 1 base, and the junction held 10 bases outside the gene matches. The full variable domain, in which reference TRBV9 and TRBJ2-3 provide the parts outside the CDR3, is DSGVTQTPKHLITATGQRVTLRCSPRSGDLSVYWYQQSLDQGLQFLIQYYNGEERAKGNILERFSAQQFPDLHSELNLSSLELGDSALYFCASSGLPGGPGTDTQYFGPGTRLTVL.

The gene calls are TRBV6-5 and TRBJ1-2, with a possible D match to TRBD1 (5 bases). Trimming removed 6 bases at V and 4 bases at J, with 15 bases between. This CDR3 contains 14 residues. The germline CDR1 and CDR2 sequences are MNHEY and SVGAGI. This chain's CDR3 is CASSLQGSGYGYTF. DNA of the CDR3: TGTGCCAGCAGCTTGCAGGGATCGGGCTATGGCTACACCTTC.

There are a few counts of this clone. CDR3 sequence: CSARDLTRRYF. Here the CDR3 DNA reads TGCAGTGCTAGAGATCTAACACGGCGGTACTTC. V gene TRBV20-1 combines with J gene TRBJ2-5; D not resolved. CDR1 and CDR2 (germline): DFQATT, SNEGSKA (reference sequence). The CDR3 is 11 residues long. Trimming cost V 0 bases and J 13 bases, with 12 bases left between them.

The V call is TRBV6-5, the J call TRBJ2-5; D is perhaps TRBD1 (6 bases). The V and J ends lost 2 bases and 5 bases respectively, with 18 bases between them. This CDR3 comprises 16 residues. Germline V gene data show CDR1 as MNHEY and CDR2 as SVGAGI. The CDR3, as DNA: TGTGCCAGCAGTTACCTCGCCCAGGGGACCATGGAGACCCAGTACTTC. It specifies CASSYLAQGTMETQYF.

This clone has only a few counts. J is TRBJ2-2 and V is TRBV6-5; D possibly corresponds to TRBD2 (5 bases). V lost 6 bases and J 4 bases, leaving 12 bases between the germline ends. The CDR3 spans 14 residues. Germline V lookup: CDR1 MNHEY, CDR2 SVGAGI. The CDR3 loop reads CASSDRDSTGELFF. Written as DNA, the CDR3 is TGTGCCAGCAGCGACCGGGATTCCACCGGGGAGCTGTTTTTT.

The chain recombines TRBV5-1 with TRBJ1-1; weak D call: TRBD1 (5 bases). Per germline, CDR1 SGHRS and CDR2 YFSETQ. Between the trimmed V and J ends, which lost 2 bases and 5 bases, there was a span of 10 bases. The CDR3 has 13 residues. The CDR3 region has the DNA TGCGCCAGCAGCTTTTCGGAGGGGACTGAAGCTTTCTTT. Residues: CASSFSEGTEAFF.

The rearrangement uses TRBV13 and TRBJ2-1; D is ambiguous. The CDR3 loop spans 12 amino acids. Germline V gene data show CDR1 as PRHDT and CDR2 as FYEKMQ (reference sequence). Deletions cut 0 bases from V and 8 bases from J, with 5 bases between. The CDR3, as DNA: TGTGCCAGCAGCTTAGGGAGGTATGAGCAGTTCTTC. Protein product: CASSLGRYEQFF.

J is TRBJ2-6 and V is TRBV6-4; D possibly corresponds to TRBD2 (6 bases). CDR1 and CDR2 from the germline V gene are MRHNA and SNTAGT. CDR3 length: 16 amino acids. With 5 bases removed from V and 0 bases from J, the gap between germline ends came to 11 bases. DNA of the CDR3: TGTGCCAGCAGTAAAGGCGGGACCTCTGGGGCCAACGTCCTGACTTTC. This sequence encodes CASSKGGTSGANVLTF.

With regard to this clone: This sample also contains other DNA sequences that code for the same CDR3. CDR3 sequence reads: CASSFKGADTQYF. The CDR3 coding sequence is TGTGCCAGCAGCTTTAAGGGGGCAGATACGCAGTATTTT. The chain carries TRBV7-2 and TRBJ2-3; tentatively, D is TRBD1 (6 bases). The CDR3 is 13 residues long. The V end lost 3 bases, the J end lost 4 bases, and 8 bases lay between the germline ends. Germline V gene data show CDR1 as SGHTA and CDR2 as FQGNSA.

This clone was picked up a small number of times. This chain connects TRBV19 to TRBJ1-1, with 7 bases fitting TRBD1. Unmatched junction bases numbered 6, after V lost 5 bases and J lost 0 bases. The CDR3 contains 15 residues. Germline V gives CDR1 LNHDA, CDR2 SQIVND (reference sequence). The CDR3 DNA reads as TGTGCCAGTAGTTCCCGTACAGGGGTGAACACTGAAGCTTTCTTT. The encoded protein is CASSSRTGVNTEAFF.

The chain is built from TRBV7-2 and TRBJ2-7, with TRBD1 identical over 9 bases. There are 15 residues in the CDR3. Germline assignment: CDR1 SGHTA and CDR2 FQGNSA. With V trimmed by 1 base and J by 5 bases, 6 bases remained unmatched. CDR3 sequence: CASSLVGQGFHEQYF. The DNA of the CDR3 is TGTGCCAGCAGCTTAGTAGGACAGGGGTTTCACGAGCAGTACTTC.

The chain joins TRBV7-9 to TRBJ2-3; TRBD2 matches at 7 bases. Germline V gives CDR1 SEHNR, CDR2 FQNEAQ (reference sequence). The CDR3 covers 14 residues. V trimming: 2 bases; J trimming: 2 bases; junction bases outside the gene matches: 1. For the CDR3, the DNA is TGTGCCAGCAGCTTAAGGGACTACACAGATACGCAGTATTTT. Translating it yields CASSLRDYTDTQYF. The whole variable domain, remainder taken from reference TRBV7-9 and TRBJ2-3, is DTGVSQNPRHKITKRGQNVTFRCDPISEHNRLYWYRQTLGQGPEFLTYFQNEAQLEKSRLLSDRFSAERPKGSFSTLEIQRTEQGDSAMYLCASSLRDYTDTQYFGPGTRLTVL.

The chain has TRBV9 and TRBJ2-7, with D perhaps matching TRBD1 or TRBD2 (5 bases each). V lost 1 base to trimming and J lost 4 bases, with 15 bases between them. The CDR3 is 15 amino acids. The germline V gene encodes CDR1 SGDLS and CDR2 YYNGEE. The CDR3 nucleotides are TGTGCCAGCAGCGTAACGGGGCGCACCTCTTACGAGCAGTACTTC. Protein: CASSVTGRTSYEQYF.

This rearrangement joins TRBV5-4 to TRBJ2-7, with 8 bases matching TRBD2. Trimming cost V 4 bases and J 0 bases; bases outside gene matches: 6. This CDR3 region has 15 residues. Germline loops: CDR1 SGHNT, CDR2 YYREEE (reference sequence). The CDR3 protein is CASSLSGGASYEQYF. The CDR3 DNA reads as TGTGCCAGCAGCCTCTCGGGGGGGGCCTCCTACGAGCAGTACTTC. Looking up the rest from reference TRBV5-4 and TRBJ2-7 gives the full variable domain: ETGVTQSPTHLIKTRGQQVTLRCSSQSGHNTVSWYQQALGQGPQFIFQYYREEENGRGNFPPRFSGLQFPNYSSELNVNALELDDSALYLCASSLSGGASYEQYFGPGTRLTVT.

The table lists this clone with a few counts. The rearrangement links TRBV7-2 to TRBJ2-3, with D unresolved. Trimming stripped 2 bases from V and 0 bases from J, with 9 bases between. The CDR3 is 15 residues long. Germline V CDR1 and CDR2: SGHTA, FQGNSA. The CDR3 DNA reads TGTGCCAGCAGCTTACAGGAGTCTAGCACAGATACGCAGTATTTT. Amino acid sequence: CASSLQESSTDTQYF. Full variable domain (remainder filled in from reference TRBV7-2 and TRBJ2-3): GAGVSQSPSNKVTEKGKDVELRCDPISGHTALYWYRQSLGQGLEFLIYFQGNSAPDKSGLPSDRFSAERTGGSVSTLTIQRTQQEDSAVYLCASSLQESSTDTQYFGPGTRLTVL.

This clone was seen a few times. V usage is TRBV7-9 and J usage is TRBJ2-5; weak D call: TRBD2 (6 bases). Trimming stripped 5 bases from V and 5 bases from J, with 18 bases between. The CDR3 consists of 15 residues. Germline CDR1 is SEHNR and CDR2 is FQNEAQ (reference sequence). DNA for the CDR3: TGTGCCAGCAGCGCCTGGACCACCAGCGGGGAGACCCAGTACTTC. Amino acid sequence: CASSAWTTSGETQYF.

The genes are TRBV5-4 and TRBJ2-5; TRBD1 agrees at 9 bases. CDR1 and CDR2 (germline): SGHNT, YYREEE (reference sequence). V dropped 4 bases and J dropped 5; count of bases not matched to a gene: 12. CDR3 length: 16 amino acids. CDR3 residues: CASSPTGTGIGETQYF. The DNA of the CDR3 is TGTGCCAGCAGCCCCACCGGGACAGGGATAGGGGAGACCCAGTACTTC.

This clone was seen a few times. The chain combines TRBV29-1 with TRBJ1-2; the D gene is possibly TRBD1 (6 bases). The CDR3 is 13 amino acids. CDR1 and CDR2 (germline): SQVTM, ANQGSEA. V dropped 0 bases and J dropped 5 bases, with 10 bases sitting between them. CDR3 amino acids: CSVEDRGGYGYTF. The CDR3 region has the DNA TGCAGCGTTGAAGATCGAGGGGGGTATGGCTACACCTTC.

Only a few counts were recorded for this clone. This rearrangement joins TRBV6-5 to TRBJ2-7, with 9 bases identical to TRBD1. CDR1 is MNHEY and CDR2 is SVGAGI in the germline V gene. The length of the CDR3 is 14 residues. Unmatched junction bases numbered 4, after V lost 4 bases and J lost 3 bases. In DNA, the CDR3 is TGTGCCAGCAGTTTCCCGGGACAGGGCTACGAGCAGTACTTC. It specifies CASSFPGQGYEQYF.

The chain couples TRBV7-2 to TRBJ1-5; TRBD1 aligns across 7 bases. The germline CDR1 and CDR2 sequences are SGHTA and FQGNSA. The CDR3 is 15 amino acids. The J segment lost 5 bases and the V segment lost 4 bases, leaving 8 bases of the junction unmatched. The CDR3 spells CASSSGQVGDQPQHF. The CDR3 DNA reads TGTGCCAGCAGCTCCGGACAGGTCGGGGATCAGCCCCAGCATTTT.

This clone was seen only a few times. The chain couples TRBV7-3 to TRBJ1-1; no clear D. Trimming pared 5 bases from V and 3 bases from J, leaving 10 bases between. Germline loops: CDR1 SGHTA, CDR2 FQGTGA. The CDR3 is 13 amino acids. CDR3 DNA: TGTGCCAGCAGCCGATTCGGGGACACTGAAGCTTTCTTT. Its translation is CASSRFGDTEAFF.

This chain connects TRBV7-9 to TRBJ2-5, with 9 bases lining up with TRBD2. With 2 bases clipped from V and 2 bases from J, the junction kept 9 bases outside the gene matches. The CDR3 is 17 amino acids. Germline assignment: CDR1 SEHNR and CDR2 FQNEAQ (reference sequence). The CDR3 nucleotides read TGTGCCAGCAGCTTACGGGCGATAGCGGGGGAACAAGAGACCCAGTACTTC. Translation gives CASSLRAIAGEQETQYF.

In DNA form, the CDR3 reads TGTGCCAGCAGTACGGACCTGGTCGCTAGCGATGAGCAGTTCTTC. Protein product: CASSTDLVASDEQFF. The chain has TRBV6-5 and TRBJ2-1, with D possibly TRBD2 on 6 matching bases. This CDR3 comprises 15 residues. The germline V gene encodes CDR1 MNHEY and CDR2 SVGAGI. Trimming cost V 5 bases and J 8 bases, with 19 bases left between them.

The rearrangement joins TRBV5-4 to TRBJ2-2; 9 bases map to TRBD1. This CDR3 is built from 16 residues. Germline V gives CDR1 SGHNT, CDR2 YYREEE (reference sequence). Trimming removed 3 bases from V and 6 bases from J; junction bases left unmatched: 9. The CDR3 sequence: CASSWLPGQGSGELFF. CDR3 in DNA: TGTGCCAGCAGCTGGTTGCCGGGACAGGGATCCGGGGAGCTGTTTTTT.

This chain uses TRBV7-2 with TRBJ2-3; D might be TRBD1 or TRBD2, each matching 5 bases. CDR1 SGHTA and CDR2 FQGNSA come from the germline V gene. The CDR3 runs to 13 residues. The ends were cut back, 4 bases at V and 6 bases at J, with 11 bases in the middle. CDR3 in DNA: TGTGCCAGCAGCTCGGGGCCCCAGGATACGCAGTATTTT. Its translation is CASSSGPQDTQYF.

The V and J genes are TRBV9 and TRBJ1-3, with TRBD1 identical over 8 bases. Germline lookup yields CDR1 SGDLS and CDR2 YYNGEE. V shed 2 bases and J 0 bases; nucleotides not matched to a gene: 7. The CDR3 covers 17 residues. CDR3 DNA: TGTGCCAGCAGCGTGACAGGGGCCAAAAGCTCTGGAAACACCATATATTTT. Protein product: CASSVTGAKSSGNTIYF.

The CDR3 DNA follows: TGTGCCACCAGCAGGGGGGACACCTTTAGGGCGCAGTATTTT. Translation gives CATSRGDTFRAQYF. J is TRBJ2-3 and V is TRBV15, with D possibly being TRBD1 (6 bases). V gave up 3 bases and J gave up 10 bases, with 17 bases separating them. CDR3 length equals 14 residues. In germline, CDR1 is LNHNV, CDR2 YYDKDF (reference sequence).

This clone turned up a few times. J is TRBJ1-1 and V is TRBV11-3, with D unresolved. V lost 3 bases and J 3 bases, leaving 11 bases between the germline ends. Germline lookup yields CDR1 SGHNT and CDR2 YENEEA. The CDR3 covers 14 residues. CDR3 nucleotides: TGTGCCAGCAGCTTGAGGGATAGGGACACTGAAGCTTTCTTT. Amino acid sequence: CASSLRDRDTEAFF.